This TCR beta chain was found in a study of breast tumors, draining lymph nodes, adjacent tissues. This CDR3 spans 15 amino acids. Germline CDR1 SGHTA, CDR2 FQGNSA. Trimming took 1 base from V and 7 from J, leaving 11 bases between them. TCRdb re-analysed the multiplex PCR reads in MiXCR, keeping a single row per CDR3 protein. The profile shows 150,000 to 200,000 distinct CDR3 sequences, around a third of them singletons. Breast cancer patients provided tissue from their axillary draining lymph nodes. The chain links TRBV7-2 to TRBJ1-6, with D possibly matching TRBD1 (5 bases). The TCR was taken from a female donor with breast cancer. Some clones in this sample may be carry-over from other donors' samples. Sequencing used axillary lymph node tissue. This CDR3 reads CASSLELTANSPLHF. The CDR3 DNA follows: TGTGCCAGCAGCTTAGAATTGACAGCAAATTCACCCCTCCACTTT.